This paragraph reports one T cell receptor beta chain. Its antigen remains undetermined. Base-call qualities are not available, and no considerably larger clone is one nucleotide away. The entry originates in a study of cytomegalovirus exposure and HLA in healthy donors (dated by TCRdb to the late 2010s). Notes on the research overall: According to a later analysis, the roughly 120 validation repertoires were produced on the same platform as the 666 repertoires of the first cohort. The study aimed to test whether signatures of past pathogen exposure could be identified by cataloging public T cell receptors. Along with the approximately 600-subject first cohort, a separate validation cohort of 120 different subjects was used. The study combined high-throughput TCR immunosequencing, statistical association of individual TCRs with disease status, and machine learning to predict cytomegalovirus infection status. General conclusions and limits of the study: Cytomegalovirus status was reported to be diagnosed by the classifier with high specificity and sensitivity in both the original and validation cohorts. Of the cluster scores, 94% were above 0 in a later analysis, which found that TCRs clustered in the first cohort also tended to co-occur in the 95 to 150 validation repertoires. In vitro tests confirmed that three of the cytomegalovirus-associated TCR beta chains recognize cytomegalovirus antigens. Across donors, most TCR sequences were observed very rarely, whereas some public TCRs were present in many individuals. The study gave a list of 150 to 200 TCR beta chains associated with cytomegalovirus. The validation cohort had no HLA typing available for a later analysis, so co-occurrence within that cohort was assessed over all 120 repertoires. It was suggested by the authors that the approach could potentially be generalized to other disease states and immunological phenotypes.

The receptor library was made with the immunoSEQ multiplex PCR assay. As for the original processing: A statistical classification framework was developed to diagnose cytomegalovirus status using the catalog of TCR beta chain sequences. The table comes from immuneACCESS by way of TCRdb, which keeps in-frame sequences with V and J called. Part of the clones is missing from these tables; in studies checked, under half for an unresolved V gene and the rest for unknown reasons. V, J and clone size were drawn from that table, and D and trimming were deduced from the DNA. Counted in this sample were 150,000 to 200,000 clones; 84% of them appeared once. The leading ten clones occupy 9.5% to 13% of the sample. The CDR3 numbers 12 residues from cysteine through phenylalanine. CDR3 DNA only is kept here, 36 bases in frame from base 1. According to the germline V gene (reference sequence), CDR1 reads GTSNPN and CDR2 reads SVGIG. The V end loses 0 bases and the J end loses 6 bases, and a stretch of 9 bases separates them.

The donors were included in the validation cohort of over a hundred subjects, a group kept apart from the roughly 690-subject first cohort. The sequence came from a man younger than 40 in good health and CMV-seropositive. The sample comprised PBMCs. Recombination joined TRBV30 with TRBJ2-7, with the D gene too uncertain to name. This receptor has the CDR3 CAWSVPSREQYF. The bases are TGTGCCTGGAGTGTACCCAGTCGCGAGCAGTACTTC.